This is a list of T cell receptor beta chains from one sample in a study of monozygotic twins with inflammatory bowel disease. TCRdb reworked the 5' RACE reads into one entry per CDR3 protein, no DNA. The sample table sets out just over 300,000 distinct CDR3 sequences. The sequencing input was blood. Every receptor here comes from a human donor with ulcerative colitis or Crohn's disease, or a healthy co-twin of an affected twin (not recorded which). The CDR3 runs from the conserved cysteine through the conserved F or W.

CDR3aa: CASSQERGGQETQYF
j_gene: TRBJ2-5
v_gene: TRBV4-3

CDR3aa: CASSPPGAGYEQYF
j_gene: TRBJ2-7
v_gene: TRBV18

CDR3aa: CASGLHGTPTYEQYF
j_gene: TRBJ2-7
v_gene: TRBV7-2

CDR3aa: CASSLAKDGNQPQHF
j_gene: TRBJ1-5
v_gene: TRBV7-2

CDR3aa: CASSSDVGELFF
j_gene: TRBJ2-2
v_gene: TRBV7-3

CDR3aa: CASSYGTGVVVQFF
j_gene: TRBJ2-1
v_gene: TRBV6-6

CDR3aa: CASSPQPNTGELFF
j_gene: TRBJ2-2
v_gene: TRBV7-9

CDR3aa: CASSYPGQGRAFF
j_gene: TRBJ1-1
v_gene: TRBV6-5

CDR3aa: CSARGAQSSYNEQFF
j_gene: TRBJ2-1
v_gene: TRBV20-1

CDR3aa: CASSGAGVLGEQFF
j_gene: TRBJ2-1
v_gene: TRBV5-1

CDR3aa: CASSPQGDYGYTF
j_gene: TRBJ1-2
v_gene: TRBV7-2

CDR3aa: CARRPRVGPDTQYF
j_gene: TRBJ2-3
v_gene: TRBV21-1

CDR3aa: CASTWDRLNTEAFF
j_gene: TRBJ1-1
v_gene: TRBV28

CDR3aa: CASSSTVGGPPYGYTF
j_gene: TRBJ1-2
v_gene: TRBV7-9

CDR3aa: CASRNSGGAKPGELFF
j_gene: TRBJ2-2
v_gene: TRBV7-3

CDR3aa: CAIGTDSYNEQFF
j_gene: TRBJ2-1
v_gene: TRBV10-3

CDR3aa: CASSELEQNNSPLHF
j_gene: TRBJ1-6
v_gene: TRBV6-1

CDR3aa: CSANKWGGSGANVLTF
j_gene: TRBJ2-6
v_gene: TRBV20-1

CDR3aa: CAISGGNTGELFF
j_gene: TRBJ2-2
v_gene: TRBV10-3

CDR3aa: CASSLRDRETYEQYF
j_gene: TRBJ2-7
v_gene: TRBV5-1

CDR3aa: CASSSKTGTDTQYF
j_gene: TRBJ2-3
v_gene: TRBV7-2

CDR3aa: CATSTWSQGPDTQYF
j_gene: TRBJ2-3
v_gene: TRBV24-1

CDR3aa: CASSAQDLSGANVLTF
j_gene: TRBJ2-6
v_gene: TRBV18

CDR3aa: CSVGQGGYEQYF
j_gene: TRBJ2-7
v_gene: TRBV29-1

CDR3aa: CASRRAGGTSYEQYF
j_gene: TRBJ2-7
v_gene: TRBV12-3/TRBV12-4

CDR3aa: CSARLLTYEQYF
j_gene: TRBJ2-7
v_gene: TRBV20-1

CDR3aa: CASSRDGTDTQYF
j_gene: TRBJ2-3
v_gene: TRBV6-2/TRBV6-3

CDR3aa: CASSTMNTEAFF
j_gene: TRBJ1-1
v_gene: TRBV12-3/TRBV12-4

CDR3aa: CASSIIGGAYEQYF
j_gene: TRBJ2-7
v_gene: TRBV19

CDR3aa: CASSFSTSNEQFF
j_gene: TRBJ2-1
v_gene: TRBV12-3/TRBV12-4

CDR3aa: CSLRTAYEKLFF
j_gene: TRBJ1-4
v_gene: TRBV20-1

CDR3aa: CASTQGPWDEQFF
j_gene: TRBJ2-1
v_gene: TRBV6-2/TRBV6-3

CDR3aa: CASSLSAGGPDEQFF
j_gene: TRBJ2-1
v_gene: TRBV11-2

CDR3aa: CASSLRDFQPQHF
j_gene: TRBJ1-5
v_gene: TRBV7-9

CDR3aa: CASSARQTKETQYF
j_gene: TRBJ2-5
v_gene: TRBV12-3/TRBV12-4

CDR3aa: CASTTWGERETQYF
j_gene: TRBJ2-5
v_gene: TRBV5-1

CDR3aa: CASLRDRGTNEQFF
j_gene: TRBJ2-1
v_gene: TRBV28

CDR3aa: CASSLDALKGEQYF
j_gene: TRBJ2-7
v_gene: TRBV5-1

CDR3aa: CASSQDLGGGTDTQYF
j_gene: TRBJ2-3
v_gene: TRBV3-1

CDR3aa: CASSSGTGGVEQYF
j_gene: TRBJ2-7
v_gene: TRBV6-5

CDR3aa: CGAGATGANVLTF
j_gene: TRBJ2-6
v_gene: TRBV11-2

CDR3aa: CATPELAKNIQYF
j_gene: TRBJ2-4
v_gene: TRBV24-1

CDR3aa: CSVQRGGTDTQYF
j_gene: TRBJ2-3
v_gene: TRBV29-1

CDR3aa: CSARGRGSGANVLTF
j_gene: TRBJ2-6
v_gene: TRBV20-1

CDR3aa: CSAEDDSGSYEQYF
j_gene: TRBJ2-7
v_gene: TRBV29-1

CDR3aa: CASSESVRDRGYGYTF
j_gene: TRBJ1-2
v_gene: TRBV7-3

CDR3aa: CASSLRTSGSNTGELFF
j_gene: TRBJ2-2
v_gene: TRBV11-1

CDR3aa: CATGRESQETQYF
j_gene: TRBJ2-5
v_gene: TRBV24-1

CDR3aa: CASSPLTGQYTEAFF
j_gene: TRBJ1-1
v_gene: TRBV6-1

CDR3aa: CASSSGDYEQYF
j_gene: TRBJ2-7
v_gene: TRBV28

CDR3aa: CASSIDRVRSPLHF
j_gene: TRBJ1-6
v_gene: TRBV28

CDR3aa: CASSQDIPGFPSGELFF
j_gene: TRBJ2-2
v_gene: TRBV4-3

CDR3aa: CASSNPGQGGPGSNEAFF
j_gene: TRBJ1-1
v_gene: TRBV11-1

CDR3aa: CASRFGASGSPLHF
j_gene: TRBJ1-6
v_gene: TRBV7-9

CDR3aa: CASEGLAGGFQETQYF
j_gene: TRBJ2-5
v_gene: TRBV2

CDR3aa: CSVERDGQETQYF
j_gene: TRBJ2-5
v_gene: TRBV29-1